This T cell receptor (beta chain) was recovered during a study of blood T cell repertoires in COVID-19. Study as a whole: Spain, Italy and the United States supplied samples that represented acute and convalescent COVID-19. T cells, B-cell-depleted T cells, or PBMCs supplied cDNA or gDNA.

The CDR3 consists of 13 residues. Germline assignment: CDR1 SNHLY and CDR2 FYNNEI. V dropped 9 bases and J dropped 5 bases, with 13 bases sitting between them. In the source study's methods: Amplification of reference gene primers was used by the study to estimate nucleated cell counts. Assay used: immunoSEQ multiplex PCR; TCRdb lists only in-frame clones, some missing. The DNA was the basis for D and trimming; V, J and clone size are from that table. This table holds 250,000 or so clones, 89% found once. Sample: peripheral blood. This chain uses TRBV2 with TRBJ1-4; a weak D match, TRBD1 (6 bases). The sequence came from a woman aged 40-49 years who had recovered from COVID-19. This CDR3 is CARRGQLNEKLFF. CDR3 nucleotides: TGTGCCAGAAGAGGACAGTTGAATGAAAAACTGTTTTTT.